This is a list of T cell receptor beta chains from one sample in a study of OX40 agonist ivuxolimab in advanced cancers. Method: immunoSEQ multiplex PCR; TCRdb's copy keeps in-frame clones and lacks some. The sample holds over 100,000 clones; around 93% are singletons and the top ten take roughly 0.15%. Sequencing was performed on CD4+ or CD8+ T cells sorted from blood, taken in a trial of the OX40 agonist ivuxolimab. The receptors come from an adult with an advanced solid tumor such as melanoma, head and neck, liver or kidney cancer. The CDR3 runs from the conserved cysteine through the conserved F or W. D genes are given only for firm matches. Clone size is shown for a subset of rows, as once, few, many or a class of expanded clone.

>TRBJ2-7|.|.|TRBV27
TGTGCCAGTTCAAGGAGGGGGATAGGGAAGTACGAGCAGTACTTC
CASSRRGIGKYEQYF
>TRBJ2-5|.|.|TRBV5-1
TGCGCCAGCAGCCCCAGGGGTTTCGGAGAGACCCAGTACTTC
CASSPRGFGETQYF
>TRBJ1-3|.|once|TRBV7-2
TGTGCCAGCAGCTTCCCGACAGCGAACACCATATATTTT
CASSFPTANTIYF
>TRBJ1-1|.|.|TRBV6-6
TGTGCCAGCAGTTACGGGCCCCGGGATACTGAAGCTTTCTTT
CASSYGPRDTEAFF
>TRBJ2-7|TRBD2|.|TRBV19
TGTGCCAGTAGTCGAGCGGGAGGGCCGCGAGATGAGCAGTACTTC
CASSRAGGPRDEQYF
>TRBJ2-1|.|.|TRBV6-1
TGTGCCAGCAGTGCCCGGTCTAAGGAGCAGGGTGAGCAGTTCTTC
CASSARSKEQGEQFF
>TRBJ1-5|.|.|TRBV19
TGTGCCAGTACCCTCGGGGGGGGCAATCAGCCCCAGCATTTT
CASTLGGGNQPQHF
>TRBJ1-5|.|.|TRBV19
TGTGCCAGTAGTATGGGGACATCCAATCAGCCCCAGCATTTT
CASSMGTSNQPQHF
>TRBJ2-3|TRBD2|.|TRBV7-2
TGTGCCAGCAGCAGGGGGACTAGCGGAAACACAGATACGCAGTATTTT
CASSRGTSGNTDTQYF
>TRBJ2-1|TRBD2|.|TRBV5-1
TGCGCCAGCAGCCCACTAGCGGGGGACGACCATGAGCAGTTCTTC
CASSPLAGDDHEQFF
>TRBJ2-3|TRBD2|.|TRBV6-1
TGTGCCAGCACTCTCCGCGGGGGAACAGATACGCAGTATTTT
CASTLRGGTDTQYF
>TRBJ1-5|.|.|TRBV11-2
TGTGCCAGCAGCTTAGGAAGGGACCAGCCCCAGCATTTT
CASSLGRDQPQHF
>TRBJ2-2|.|.|TRBV7-3
TGTGCCAGCAGCTCCCCCGGGTGGGGGGAGCTGTTTTTT
CASSSPGWGELFF
>TRBJ2-1|.|.|TRBV6-5
TGTGCCAGCTTTGGTGGGGACCACTACAATGAGCAGTTCTTC
CASFGGDHYNEQFF
>TRBJ2-7|.|.|TRBV10-3
TGTGCCATCAGTGGAAAGGGGGGAGAGTTGTCCTACGAGCAGTACTTC
CAISGKGGELSYEQYF
>TRBJ2-6|.|once|TRBV7-2
TGTGCCAGCACCACCACCCATACCAAGGGGAACTCTGGGGCCAACGTCCTGACTTTC
CASTTTHTKGNSGANVLTF
>TRBJ1-2|.|.|TRBV25-1
TGTGCCAGCGGGGGCGGGGTCTCTTGGGGCTACACCTTC
CASGGGVSWGYTF
>TRBJ2-7|.|once|TRBV28
TGTGCCAGCAGTTTACACCCCTACGAGCAGTACTTC
CASSLHPYEQYF
>TRBJ2-7|TRBD1|.|TRBV28
TGTGCCAGCACCGCCGACAGGGTGGTTCTGGGGGAGCAGTACTTC
CASTADRVVLGEQYF
>TRBJ2-5|TRBD1|.|TRBV15
TGTGCCATCCGCGACAGGGCCCTACAAGAGACCCAGTACTTC
CAIRDRALQETQYF